Each of the 31 T cell receptor beta chains below was sequenced from the same sample in a study of T-cell memory formation after mild COVID-19. TCRdb re-analysed the 5' RACE reads in MiXCR, keeping a single row per CDR3 protein. The table has about 35,000 distinct CDR3 sequences, around a fifth seen once; the top ten hold over 1.5%. Input material: PBMCs or a T cell subset sorted from them (not recorded which). The receptor set was obtained from an adult who had mild COVID-19 (a few samples of this study predate the infection). Cell type and time point are not known.

Many counts were recorded for this clonotype. V and J are TRBV3-1 and TRBJ1-4; D uncertain. The CDR3 consists of 13 residues. Between the trimmed V and J ends, which lost 4 bases and 6 bases, there was a span of 9 bases. CDR1 and CDR2 (germline): LGHDT, YNNKEL (reference sequence). CDR3 bases: TGTGCCAGCAGCCCCGGAGAATATGAAAAACTGTTTTTT. Translating it yields CASSPGEYEKLFF.

This clonotype was seen at least ten times. The chain employs TRBV30 and TRBJ2-7; 12 bases are shared with TRBD1. Trimming cost V 1 base and J 4 bases; bases outside gene matches: 5. The germline gives CDR1 GTSNPN, CDR2 SVGIG (reference sequence). The CDR3 runs 15 residues. CDR3 sequence reads: CAWSAGTGGYYEQYF. CDR3 nucleotides: TGTGCCTGGAGTGCAGGGACAGGGGGCTATTACGAGCAGTACTTC.

The chain couples TRBV7-9 to TRBJ2-2; D gene uncertain. Trimming shortened V by 8 bases and J by 4 bases, and 17 bases separated the two germline ends. The CDR3 is 15 residues long. Germline V gene data show CDR1 as SEHNR and CDR2 as FQNEAQ (reference sequence). CDR3 nucleotide sequence: TGTGCCAGCCTCCGCGAGTTGGGCGGCACCGGGGAGCTGTTTTTT. Amino acid sequence: CASLRELGGTGELFF. Full variable domain (outside the CDR3, taken from reference TRBV7-9 and TRBJ2-2): DTGVSQNPRHKITKRGQNVTFRCDPISEHNRLYWYRQTLGQGPEFLTYFQNEAQLEKSRLLSDRFSAERPKGSFSTLEIQRTEQGDSAMYLCASLRELGGTGELFFGEGSRLTVL.

By share, this clonotype ranks as medium-sized. V gene TRBV5-1 combines with J gene TRBJ1-1, with a weak D call TRBD1 (6 bases). Trimming shortened V by 4 bases and J by 1 base, and 17 bases separated the two germline ends. The CDR3 has 16 amino acids. CDR1 SGHRS and CDR2 YFSETQ come from the germline V gene. The CDR3 protein is CASSRSGAFGNTEAFF. DNA for the CDR3: TGCGCCAGCAGCCGTTCGGGGGCCTTTGGGAACACTGAAGCTTTCTTT.

The chain uses TRBV29-1 and TRBJ2-5; either TRBD1 or TRBD2 may fit D (5 bases each). The V end was cut by 5 bases, the J end by 1 base, with 11 bases between. Germline loops: CDR1 SQVTM, CDR2 ANQGSEA. CDR3 length: 13 amino acids. The CDR3 DNA is TGCAGCGTTCACCCGAGGGGCCAAGAGACCCAGTACTTC. It translates to CSVHPRGQETQYF.

This clonotype was recorded at least ten times. This sequence joins TRBV27 and TRBJ2-7; weak D call: TRBD1 (6 bases). Germline lookup yields CDR1 MNHEY and CDR2 SMNVEV (reference sequence). With 2 bases removed from V and 6 bases from J, the gap between germline ends came to 11 bases. The CDR3 is 13 amino acids. The CDR3 nucleotides are TGTGCCAGCAGTTTAAGGTCAGGGGCCGAGCAGTACTTC. Its protein is CASSLRSGAEQYF.

This clonotype was observed many times. This sequence joins TRBV18 and TRBJ2-2, with no clear D. V was cut by 3 bases and J by 6 bases, with 8 bases left in between. Germline CDR1 is KGHSH and CDR2 is LQKENI. The length of the CDR3 is 13 residues. The CDR3 is CASSPQWAGELFF. Written as DNA, the CDR3 is TGTGCCAGCTCACCCCAATGGGCCGGGGAGCTGTTTTTT.

The sample holds many counts of this clonotype. The V and J genes are TRBV24-1 and TRBJ2-1; D is unresolved. V was clipped by 9 bases and J by 4 bases, with 6 bases between them. Per the germline V gene, CDR1 is KGHDR and CDR2 is SFDVKD. The length of the CDR3 is 11 residues. The CDR3 DNA sequence: TGTGCCACCGAAAGGTACAATGAGCAGTTCTTC. Amino acid sequence: CATERYNEQFF.

V gene TRBV19 combines with J gene TRBJ2-3; D may correspond to TRBD1 or TRBD2 (5 bases each). CDR1 and CDR2 (germline): LNHDA, SQIVND (reference sequence). The length of the CDR3 is 13 residues. V was clipped by 5 bases and J by 5 bases, with 11 bases between them. The CDR3 sequence is CASSGTLGDTQYF. The DNA for the CDR3 is TGTGCCAGTAGTGGGACCTTGGGAGATACGCAGTATTTT.

This chain joins TRBV7-9 and TRBJ1-6; no clear D gene. CDR1 SEHNR and CDR2 FQNEAQ come from the germline V gene (reference sequence). This CDR3 is 13 amino acids long. The V end was cut by 1 base, the J end by 8 bases, with 6 bases between. The CDR3 is CASSLGGHSPLHF. DNA of the CDR3: TGTGCCAGCAGCTTAGGGGGTCATTCACCCCTCCACTTT.

Many counts were recorded for this clonotype. The V and J genes are TRBV18 and TRBJ2-7; tentatively, D is TRBD1 (7 bases). In germline, CDR1 is KGHSH, CDR2 LQKENI. This CDR3 is built from 13 residues. V shed 4 bases and J shed 5 bases, with 12 bases lying between them. The CDR3 here is CASSRFRGDEQYF. For the CDR3, the DNA is TGTGCCAGCTCACGCTTCAGGGGGGACGAGCAGTACTTC.

V usage is TRBV7-9 and J usage is TRBJ1-1, with D perhaps TRBD1 (5 bases). CDR1 is SEHNR, CDR2 FQNEAQ, per germline (reference sequence). The CDR3 spans 15 residues. V lost 1 base to trimming and J lost 3 bases, with 12 bases between them. CDR3 bases: TGTGCCAGCAGCTTAGGACAGACTACCTACACTGAAGCTTTCTTT. Encoded protein: CASSLGQTTYTEAFF.

This clonotype appeared a few times. The chain recombines TRBV4-2 with TRBJ2-7; 9 nucleotides line up with TRBD2. Germline loops: CDR1 LGHNA, CDR2 YNFKEQ. Germline trimming cut 3 bases from V and 0 bases from J; bases unmatched to any gene: 3. CDR3 length: 15 residues. Here the CDR3 DNA reads TGTGCCAGCAGCCAGCTAGCGGGGAGCTCCTACGAGCAGTACTTC. This gives the protein CASSQLAGSSYEQYF.

This clonotype showed up many times. The rearrangement links TRBV11-2 to TRBJ1-2; D unresolved. V was trimmed by 1 base and J by 5 bases, leaving 8 bases between them. The CDR3 runs to 13 residues. CDR1 is SGHAT, CDR2 FQNNGV, per germline. The DNA of the CDR3 is TGTGCCAGCAGCTTAGGCCCCGAATATGGCTACACCTTC. Protein product: CASSLGPEYGYTF. Drawing the rest from reference TRBV11-2 and TRBJ1-2, the complete variable domain is EAGVAQSPRYKIIEKRQSVAFWCNPISGHATLYWYQQILGQGPKLLIQFQNNGVVDDSQLPKDRFSAERLKGVDSTLKIQPAKLEDSAVYLCASSLGPEYGYTFGSGTRLTVV.

This clonotype has only one observation. The V gene is TRBV2, the J gene TRBJ1-5; weak D call: TRBD1 (5 bases). The V gene lost 5 bases and the J gene lost 1 base, with 15 bases spanning the gap. The CDR3 covers 16 residues. The germline gives CDR1 SNHLY, CDR2 FYNNEI. As DNA, the CDR3 is TGTGCCAGCAGTCGGTTGATCCGGGACAGCAATCAGCCCCAGCATTTT. Its protein product is CASSRLIRDSNQPQHF.

This clonotype was found many times. V and J are TRBV5-1 and TRBJ1-4, with TRBD1 identical over 7 bases. The CDR3 runs to 16 residues. Germline V lookup: CDR1 SGHRS, CDR2 YFSETQ. J lost 3 bases, V lost 4 bases, and 9 bases had no gene match. The CDR3 DNA reads TGCGCCAGCAGCCTAAATATGGGACAGCCTAATGAAAAACTGTTTTTT. Translation: CASSLNMGQPNEKLFF.

This clonotype has just a few counts. The chain joins TRBV18 to TRBJ1-5; D remains ambiguous. Looked up from germline, CDR1 is KGHSH and CDR2 is LQKENI. The CDR3 loop spans 14 amino acids. The V end lost 3 bases, the J end lost 6 bases, and 12 bases lay between the germline ends. The CDR3 region is CASSPGRVGQPQHF. Here the CDR3 DNA reads TGTGCCAGCTCACCGGGGAGGGTGGGTCAGCCCCAGCATTTT.

In this sample, this clonotype turned up many times. This chain uses TRBV12-3 or TRBV12-4 with TRBJ1-5; no reliable D call. Trimming took off 6 bases at V and 6 bases at J, with 9 bases between the two ends. This CDR3 is 12 amino acids long. The CDR3, as DNA: TGTGCCAGCAGCTTAAGGTCTCAGCCCCAGCATTTT. It yields the protein CASSLRSQPQHF.

Judged by abundance, this clonotype is medium-sized (0.01 to 0.1%). V usage is TRBV10-3 and J usage is TRBJ2-5, with D perhaps matching TRBD1 (5 bases). Germline CDR1 is ENHRY and CDR2 is SYGVKD. This CDR3 comprises 14 residues. The ends were cut back, 0 bases at V and 4 bases at J, with 9 bases in the middle. The chain's CDR3 is CAISESARVETQYF. CDR3 sequence (DNA): TGTGCCATCAGTGAGTCTGCCAGGGTAGAGACCCAGTACTTC.

The V gene is TRBV21-1, the J gene TRBJ1-5. TRBV21-1 is recorded as a pseudogene. The CDR3 loop spans 13 amino acids. CDR3 sequence: CAILDMHNQPQHF. As DNA, the CDR3 is TGTGCCATTCTTGACATGCACAATCAGCCCCAGCATTTT.

This clonotype has ten or more counts. The chain is built from TRBV24-1 and TRBJ2-1; a possible D gene is TRBD1 (6 bases). The V gene's germline CDR1 is KGHDR and CDR2 SFDVKD. CDR3 length: 18 amino acids. Deletions cut 0 bases from V and 3 bases from J, with 17 bases between. CDR3 amino acids: CATSDLLSGPGHYNEQFF. DNA for the CDR3: TGTGCCACCAGTGATTTGCTTTCCGGGCCGGGACACTACAATGAGCAGTTCTTC.

This clonotype was observed at least ten times. This chain connects TRBV12-3 or TRBV12-4 to TRBJ1-1; D gene ambiguous. V was trimmed by 3 bases and J by 11 bases, leaving 13 bases between them. The CDR3 is 12 residues long. The CDR3: CASSFPGIGAFF. The CDR3 bases are TGTGCCAGCAGTTTCCCGGGAATAGGCGCTTTCTTT.

In its sample, this clonotype is medium-sized (0.01 to 0.1%). In nucleotides, the CDR3 is TGCAGTGCTAGAGAGGCAGGTGGCAGGCTAGGGGAGCTGTTTTTT. Translation gives CSAREAGGRLGELFF. This sequence joins TRBV20-1 and TRBJ2-2; no reliable D call. The CDR3 contains 15 residues. Trimming pared 0 bases from V and 8 bases from J, leaving 16 bases between. Germline V gene sequence: CDR1 DFQATT, CDR2 SNEGSKA (reference sequence).

In its sample, this clonotype was seen a few times. This chain connects TRBV15 to TRBJ1-3, with unresolved D. CDR1 and CDR2 from the germline V gene are LNHNV and YYDKDF (reference sequence). This CDR3 is built from 12 residues. V dropped 8 bases and J dropped 2 bases, with 7 bases sitting between them. In DNA, the CDR3 is TGTGCCACCCGATATCCTGGAAACACCATATATTTT. Protein product: CATRYPGNTIYF.

This clonotype was seen at least ten times. V usage is TRBV2 and J usage is TRBJ2-5; D is uncertain. Germline V gene lookup returns CDR1 SNHLY and CDR2 FYNNEI. The ends were cut back, 5 bases at V and 2 bases at J, with 3 bases in the middle. There are 11 residues in the CDR3. CDR3 region: CASSRQETQYF. The CDR3 region has the DNA TGTGCCAGCAGTCGACAAGAGACCCAGTACTTC. Supplemented by reference TRBV2 and TRBJ2-5, the full variable domain reads EPEVTQTPSHQVTQMGQEVILRCVPISNHLYFYWYRQILGQKVEFLVSFYNNEISEKSEIFDDQFSVERPDGSNFTLKIRSTKLEDSAMYFCASSRQETQYFGPGTRLLVL.

This clonotype was detected a few times. The chain combines TRBV3-1 with TRBJ2-6; TRBD1 is a possible D gene (5 bases). The CDR3 extends over 14 amino acids. Deletions cut 5 bases from V and 3 bases from J, with 8 bases between. From germline, CDR1 is LGHDT and CDR2 YNNKEL (reference sequence). The DNA of the CDR3 is TGTGCCAGCAGCGGGGCTTTTGGGGCCAACGTCCTGACTTTC. It translates to CASSGAFGANVLTF.

This clonotype was seen repeatedly, ten times or more. The gene calls are TRBV5-6 and TRBJ2-6; D call uncertain. Trimming removed 0 bases at V and 0 bases at J, with 10 bases between. CDR3 length: 17 amino acids. Germline CDR1 reads SGHDT; CDR2 reads YYEEEE. In DNA form, the CDR3 reads TGTGCCAGCAGCTTGGTATTTTCTACCTCTGGGGCCAACGTCCTGACTTTC. Residues: CASSLVFSTSGANVLTF.

The V and J genes are TRBV12-3 or TRBV12-4 and TRBJ2-7, with TRBD1 matching over 8 bases. This CDR3 spans 13 amino acids. V dropped 7 bases and J dropped 3; count of bases not matched to a gene: 5. DNA for the CDR3: TGTGCCAGCACCCCGGACAGGGTCTACGAGCAGTACTTC. Translated, it gives CASTPDRVYEQYF.

By share of the sample, this clonotype is medium-sized (0.01 to 0.1%). This rearrangement joins TRBV20-1 to TRBJ2-3; a weak D match, TRBD2 (6 bases). The V gene lost 6 bases and the J gene lost 4 bases, with 26 bases spanning the gap. The CDR3 has 17 residues. CDR1 and CDR2 (germline): DFQATT, SNEGSKA (reference sequence). CDR3 in amino acids: CSAQRGGGIGGADTQYF. The CDR3 coding sequence is TGCAGTGCCCAGAGGGGCGGAGGGATCGGTGGGGCAGATACGCAGTATTTT.

This clonotype was observed at least ten times. The rearrangement uses TRBV6-1 and TRBJ2-1, with 7 bases fitting TRBD1. CDR1 is MNHNS, CDR2 SASEGT, per germline. CDR3 length: 15 residues. V gave up 6 bases and J gave up 8 bases; unmatched junction bases: 13. This chain's CDR3 is CASSLTGAPRDEQFF. The CDR3 coding sequence is TGTGCCAGCAGCCTAACAGGGGCCCCTAGGGATGAGCAGTTCTTC.

This clonotype appeared once. V usage is TRBV30 and J usage is TRBJ2-5; D ambiguous. Germline values: CDR1 GTSNPN, CDR2 SVGIG (reference sequence). Trimming removed 0 bases from V and 2 bases from J, with 19 bases in between. This CDR3 has 17 residues. This CDR3 reads CAWSVLRMVTAQETQYF. The CDR3 DNA is TGTGCCTGGAGTGTACTGAGGATGGTTACAGCACAAGAGACCCAGTACTTC.